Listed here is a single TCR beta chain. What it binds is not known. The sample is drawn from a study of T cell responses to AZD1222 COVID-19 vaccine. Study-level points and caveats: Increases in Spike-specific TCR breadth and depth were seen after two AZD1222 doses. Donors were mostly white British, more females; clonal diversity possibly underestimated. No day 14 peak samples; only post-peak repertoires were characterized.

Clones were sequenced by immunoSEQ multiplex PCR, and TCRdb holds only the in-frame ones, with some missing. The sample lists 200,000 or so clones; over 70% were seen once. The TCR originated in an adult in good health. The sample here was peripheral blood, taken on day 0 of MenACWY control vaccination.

In DNA form, the CDR3 reads TGTGCCATCAGACCGGGACTAGCGGCAAGTAACTCCTACGAGCAGTACTTC. This encodes CAIRPGLAASNSYEQYF. This chain links TRBV10-3 with TRBJ2-7, with 11 bases identical to TRBD2. Germline V gene sequence: CDR1 ENHRY, CDR2 SYGVKD. The CDR3 has 17 amino acids. The trim removed 6 bases at V and 0 bases at J, leaving 10 bases unmatched.